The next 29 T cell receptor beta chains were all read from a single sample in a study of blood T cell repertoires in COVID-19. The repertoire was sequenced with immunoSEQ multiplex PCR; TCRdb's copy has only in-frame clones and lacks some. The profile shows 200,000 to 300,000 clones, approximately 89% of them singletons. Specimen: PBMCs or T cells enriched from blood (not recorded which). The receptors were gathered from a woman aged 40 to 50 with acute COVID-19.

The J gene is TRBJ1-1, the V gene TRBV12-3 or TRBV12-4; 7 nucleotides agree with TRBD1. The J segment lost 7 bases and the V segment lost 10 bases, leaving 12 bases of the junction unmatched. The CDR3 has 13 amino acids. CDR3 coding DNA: TGTGCCACAGGCCCAGGGACAGACCTTGAAGCTTTCTTT. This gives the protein CATGPGTDLEAFF.

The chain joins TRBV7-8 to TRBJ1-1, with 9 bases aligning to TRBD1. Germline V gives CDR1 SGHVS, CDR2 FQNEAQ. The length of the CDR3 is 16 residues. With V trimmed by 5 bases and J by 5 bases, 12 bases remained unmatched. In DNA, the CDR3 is TGTGCCAGCAGCCCACCGGAACAGGGGGCGTTAACTGAAGCTTTCTTT. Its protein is CASSPPEQGALTEAFF.

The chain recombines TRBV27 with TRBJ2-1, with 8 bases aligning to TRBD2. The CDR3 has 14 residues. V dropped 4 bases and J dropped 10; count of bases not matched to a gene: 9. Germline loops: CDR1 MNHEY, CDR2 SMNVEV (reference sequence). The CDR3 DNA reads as TGTGCCAGCAGTTCCCGGACTAGCCGGAGGGAGCAGTTCTTC. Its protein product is CASSSRTSRREQFF.

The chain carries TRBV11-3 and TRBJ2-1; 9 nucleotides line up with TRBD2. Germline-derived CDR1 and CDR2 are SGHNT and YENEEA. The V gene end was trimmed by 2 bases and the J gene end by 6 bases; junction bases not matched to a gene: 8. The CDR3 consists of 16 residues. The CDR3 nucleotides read TGTGCCAGCAGCTTAAATGGCGGGAGGGGGGGCAATGAGCAGTTCTTC. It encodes CASSLNGGRGGNEQFF.

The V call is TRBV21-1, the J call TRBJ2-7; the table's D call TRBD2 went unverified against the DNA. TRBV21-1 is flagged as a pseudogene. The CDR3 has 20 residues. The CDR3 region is CASSKSTTTSKLAGSYEQYF. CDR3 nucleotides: TGTGCCAGCAGCAAGTCTACTACTACGTCAAAACTAGCGGGATCCTACGAGCAGTACTTC.

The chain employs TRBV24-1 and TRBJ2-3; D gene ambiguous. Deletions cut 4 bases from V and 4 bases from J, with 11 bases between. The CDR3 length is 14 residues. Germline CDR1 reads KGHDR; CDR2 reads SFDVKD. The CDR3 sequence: CATSDPRRADTQYF. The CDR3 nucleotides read TGTGCCACCAGTGACCCGCGCCGGGCAGATACGCAGTATTTT.

The chain's CDR3 is CASSSGTVSNQPQHF. CDR3 bases: TGTGCCAGTAGTTCCGGGACAGTTAGCAATCAGCCCCAGCATTTT. The gene calls are TRBV19 and TRBJ1-5; TRBD1 aligns across 7 bases. There are 15 residues in the CDR3. Germline V CDR1 and CDR2: LNHDA, SQIVND (reference sequence). The V and J ends lost 5 bases and 0 bases, in that order; junction bases with no gene match: 4.

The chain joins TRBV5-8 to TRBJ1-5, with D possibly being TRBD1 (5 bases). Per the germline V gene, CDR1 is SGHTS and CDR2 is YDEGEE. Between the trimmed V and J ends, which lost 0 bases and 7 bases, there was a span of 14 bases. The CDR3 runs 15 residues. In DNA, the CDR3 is TGTGCCAGCAGCTTGGGGTTACGGGGGTACCAGCCCCAGCATTTT. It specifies CASSLGLRGYQPQHF.

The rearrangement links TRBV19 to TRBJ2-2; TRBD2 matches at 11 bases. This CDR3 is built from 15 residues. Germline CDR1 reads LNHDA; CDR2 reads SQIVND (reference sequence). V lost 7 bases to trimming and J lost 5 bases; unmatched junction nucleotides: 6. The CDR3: CASILAGGRTGELFF. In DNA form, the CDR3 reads TGTGCCAGTATCCTAGCGGGAGGAAGGACCGGGGAGCTGTTTTTT. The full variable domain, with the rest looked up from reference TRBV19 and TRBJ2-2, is DGGITQSPKYLFRKEGQNVTLSCEQNLNHDAMYWYRQDPGQGLRLIYYSQIVNDFQKGDIAEGYSVSREKKESFPLTVTSAQKNPTAFYLCASILAGGRTGELFFGEGSRLTVL.

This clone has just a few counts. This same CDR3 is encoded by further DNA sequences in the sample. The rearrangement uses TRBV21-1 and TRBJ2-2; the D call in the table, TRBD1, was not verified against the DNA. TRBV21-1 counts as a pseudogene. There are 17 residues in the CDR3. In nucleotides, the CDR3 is TGTGCCAGCAGCAAAGTGCCCGGGACACACAACACCGGGGAGCTGTTTTTT. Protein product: CASSKVPGTHNTGELFF.

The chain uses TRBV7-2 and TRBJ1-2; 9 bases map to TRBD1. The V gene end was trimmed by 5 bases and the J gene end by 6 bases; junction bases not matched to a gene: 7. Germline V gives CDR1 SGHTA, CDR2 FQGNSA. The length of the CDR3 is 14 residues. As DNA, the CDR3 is TGTGCCAGCAGCCTGACAGGGGGGGGAGATGGCTACACCTTC. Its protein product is CASSLTGGGDGYTF. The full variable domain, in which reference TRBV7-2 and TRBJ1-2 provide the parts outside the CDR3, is GAGVSQSPSNKVTEKGKDVELRCDPISGHTALYWYRQSLGQGLEFLIYFQGNSAPDKSGLPSDRFSAERTGGSVSTLTIQRTQQEDSAVYLCASSLTGGGDGYTFGSGTRLTVV.

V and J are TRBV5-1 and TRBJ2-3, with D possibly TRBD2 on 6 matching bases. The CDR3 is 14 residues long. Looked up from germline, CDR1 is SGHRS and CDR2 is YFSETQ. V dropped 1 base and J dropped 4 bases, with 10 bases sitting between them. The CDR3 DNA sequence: TGCGCCAGCAGCTTGACTGCGGGACCAGATACGCAGTATTTT. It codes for CASSLTAGPDTQYF.

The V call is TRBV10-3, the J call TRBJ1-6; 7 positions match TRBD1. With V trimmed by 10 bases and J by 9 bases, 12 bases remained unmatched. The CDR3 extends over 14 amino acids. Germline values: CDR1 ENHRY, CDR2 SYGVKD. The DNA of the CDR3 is TGTGCCACCAGAGACAGGGACGTATCTTCACCCCTCCACTTT. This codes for CATRDRDVSSPLHF.

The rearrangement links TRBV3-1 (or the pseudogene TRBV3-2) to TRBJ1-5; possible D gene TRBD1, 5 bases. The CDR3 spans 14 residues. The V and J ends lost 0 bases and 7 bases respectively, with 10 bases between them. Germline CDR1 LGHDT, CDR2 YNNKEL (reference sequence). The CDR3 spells CASSQEAGRQPQHF. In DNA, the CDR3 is TGTGCCAGCAGCCAAGAAGCAGGGAGGCAGCCCCAGCATTTT.

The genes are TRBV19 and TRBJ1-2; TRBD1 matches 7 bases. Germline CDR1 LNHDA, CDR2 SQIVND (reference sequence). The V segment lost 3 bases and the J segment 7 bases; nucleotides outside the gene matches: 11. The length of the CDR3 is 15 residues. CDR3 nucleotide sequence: TGTGCCAGTAGTATTCCCATCCCGACAGGGACTGGCTACACCTTC. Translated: CASSIPIPTGTGYTF.

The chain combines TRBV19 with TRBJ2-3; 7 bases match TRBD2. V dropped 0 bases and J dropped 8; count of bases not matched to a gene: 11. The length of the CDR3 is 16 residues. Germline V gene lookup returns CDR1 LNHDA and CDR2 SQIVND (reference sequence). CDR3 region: CASSIDLGLGGSTQYF. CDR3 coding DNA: TGTGCCAGTAGTATAGATCTAGGACTAGGAGGTTCTACGCAGTATTTT.

The CDR3 is CASSEKRDGQPQHF. In nucleotides, the CDR3 is TGCGCCAGCAGTGAAAAGCGAGACGGTCAGCCCCAGCATTTT. The genes are TRBV10-1 and TRBJ1-5; D not certain. V gave up 3 bases and J gave up 6 bases, with 12 bases separating them. This CDR3 region has 14 residues. Germline CDR1 reads WNHNN; CDR2 reads SYGVQD (reference sequence).

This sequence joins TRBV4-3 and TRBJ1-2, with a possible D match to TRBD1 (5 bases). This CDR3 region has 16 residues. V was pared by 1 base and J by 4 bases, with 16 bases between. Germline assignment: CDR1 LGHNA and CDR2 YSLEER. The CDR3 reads CASSQAGQGLIYGYTF. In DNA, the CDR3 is TGCGCCAGCAGCCAAGCCGGGCAGGGCCTAATCTATGGCTACACCTTC.

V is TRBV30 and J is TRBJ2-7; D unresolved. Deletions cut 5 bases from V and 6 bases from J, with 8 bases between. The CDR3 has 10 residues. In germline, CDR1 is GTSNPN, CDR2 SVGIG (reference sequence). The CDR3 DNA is TGTGCCTGGGTACCGGGCGAGCAGTACTTC. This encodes CAWVPGEQYF.

CDR3 coding DNA: TGTGCCAGCAGCTTAGGGGGGGGACAAAGCTATGGCTACACCTTC. Its protein product is CASSLGGGQSYGYTF. This chain links TRBV7-2 with TRBJ1-2, with D possibly matching TRBD1 (6 bases). Per the germline V gene, CDR1 is SGHTA and CDR2 is FQGNSA. The CDR3 runs 15 residues. The ends were cut back, 1 base at V and 4 bases at J, with 13 bases in the middle.

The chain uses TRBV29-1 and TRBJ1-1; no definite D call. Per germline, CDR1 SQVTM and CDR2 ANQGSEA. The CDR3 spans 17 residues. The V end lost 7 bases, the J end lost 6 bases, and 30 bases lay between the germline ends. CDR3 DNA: TGCAGCGGCGGGCCCGGTTGGGGTATGGGGATTGGGTCTGAAGCTTTCTTT. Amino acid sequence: CSGGPGWGMGIGSEAFF. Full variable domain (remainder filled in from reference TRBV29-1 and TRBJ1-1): SAVISQKPSRDICQRGTSLTIQCQVDSQVTMMFWYRQQPGQSLTLIATANQGSEATYESGFVIDKFPISRPNLTFSTLTVSNMSPEDSSIYLCSGGPGWGMGIGSEAFFGQGTRLTVV.

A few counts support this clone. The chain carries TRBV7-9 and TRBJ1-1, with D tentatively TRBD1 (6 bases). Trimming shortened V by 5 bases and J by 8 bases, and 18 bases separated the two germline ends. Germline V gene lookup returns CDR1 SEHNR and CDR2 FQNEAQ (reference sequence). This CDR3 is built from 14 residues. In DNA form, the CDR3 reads TGTGCCAGCAGCCCTCCCCACGGGGGGACAGAAGCTTTCTTT. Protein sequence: CASSPPHGGTEAFF.

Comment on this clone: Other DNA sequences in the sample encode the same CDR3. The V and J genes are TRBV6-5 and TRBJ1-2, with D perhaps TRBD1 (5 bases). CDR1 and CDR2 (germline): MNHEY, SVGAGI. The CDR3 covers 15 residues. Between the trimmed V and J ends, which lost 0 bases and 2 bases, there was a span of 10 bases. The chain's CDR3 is CASSYSGQGNYGYTF. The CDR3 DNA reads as TGTGCCAGCAGTTACTCAGGGCAGGGAAACTATGGCTACACCTTC.

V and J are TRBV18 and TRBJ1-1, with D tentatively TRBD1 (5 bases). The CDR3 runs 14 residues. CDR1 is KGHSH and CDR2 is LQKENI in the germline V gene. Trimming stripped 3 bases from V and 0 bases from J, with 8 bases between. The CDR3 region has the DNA TGTGCCAGCTCACCGACAGTGCTGAACACTGAAGCTTTCTTT. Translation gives CASSPTVLNTEAFF.

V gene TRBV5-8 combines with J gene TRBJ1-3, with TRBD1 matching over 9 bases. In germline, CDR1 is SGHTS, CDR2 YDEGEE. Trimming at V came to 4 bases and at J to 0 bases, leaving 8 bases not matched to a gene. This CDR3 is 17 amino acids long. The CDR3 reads CASSPRQGVSSGNTIYF. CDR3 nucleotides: TGTGCCAGCAGCCCCCGACAGGGGGTTTCCTCTGGAAACACCATATATTTT. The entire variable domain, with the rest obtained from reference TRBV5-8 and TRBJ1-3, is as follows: EAGVTQSPTHLIKTRGQQATLRCSPISGHTSVYWYQQALGLGLQFLLWYDEGEERNRGNFPPRFSGRQFPNYSSELNVNALELEDSALYLCASSPRQGVSSGNTIYFGEGSWLTVV.

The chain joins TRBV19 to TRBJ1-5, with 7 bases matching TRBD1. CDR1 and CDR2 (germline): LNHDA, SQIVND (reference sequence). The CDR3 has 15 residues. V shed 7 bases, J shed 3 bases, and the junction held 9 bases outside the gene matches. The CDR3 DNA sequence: TGTGCCAGTATTCGCCGAGGACAGGTCAATCAGCCCCAGCATTTT. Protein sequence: CASIRRGQVNQPQHF.

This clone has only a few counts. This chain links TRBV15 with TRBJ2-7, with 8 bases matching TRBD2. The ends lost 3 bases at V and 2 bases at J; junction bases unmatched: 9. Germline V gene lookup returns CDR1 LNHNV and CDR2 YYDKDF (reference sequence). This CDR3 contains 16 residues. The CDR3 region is CATSSAREGPTYEQYF. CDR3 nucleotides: TGTGCCACCAGCAGTGCTCGGGAGGGCCCCACCTACGAGCAGTACTTC. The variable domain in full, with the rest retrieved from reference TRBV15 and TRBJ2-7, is DAMVIQNPRYQVTQFGKPVTLSCSQTLNHNVMYWYQQKSSQAPKLLFHYYDKDFNNEADTPDNFQSRRPNTSFCFLDIRSPGLGDTAMYLCATSSAREGPTYEQYFGPGTRLTVT.

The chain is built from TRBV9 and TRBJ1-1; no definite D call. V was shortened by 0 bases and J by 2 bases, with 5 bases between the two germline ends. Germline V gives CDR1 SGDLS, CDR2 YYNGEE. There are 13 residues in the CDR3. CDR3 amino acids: CASSVGANTEAFF. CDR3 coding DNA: TGTGCCAGCAGCGTAGGAGCAAACACTGAAGCTTTCTTT. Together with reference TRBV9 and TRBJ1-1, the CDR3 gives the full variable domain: DSGVTQTPKHLITATGQRVTLRCSPRSGDLSVYWYQQSLDQGLQFLIQYYNGEERAKGNILERFSAQQFPDLHSELNLSSLELGDSALYFCASSVGANTEAFFGQGTRLTVV.

DNA for the CDR3: TGTGCCAGCAGACCGGGACTAGCGGGAGACCACGAGCAGTACTTC. Encoded protein: CASRPGLAGDHEQYF. V and J are TRBV3-1 (or the pseudogene TRBV3-2) and TRBJ2-7; 14 bases are shared with TRBD2. Germline values: CDR1 LGHDT, CDR2 YNNKEL (reference sequence). The length of the CDR3 is 15 residues. With V trimmed by 6 bases and J by 5 bases, 6 bases remained unmatched.